The rows below give T cell receptor beta chains drawn from one sample of a study of control samples from healthy donors and cancer patients. The method was immunoSEQ multiplex PCR; TCRdb's version includes in-frame clones alone and lacks a portion of them. The data hold around 120,000 clones, with about 93% observed a single time. What was sequenced was blood. The source of these receptors is a man aged 25 to 40 in good health. The CDR3 runs from the conserved cysteine through the conserved F or W. D genes are given only for firm matches. Size tells how often a clone was seen (once, few, many) or the class of an expanded clone, and some rows leave it out.

D: .; V: TRBV28; J: TRBJ1-5; size: .; DNA: TGTGCCAGCAGTTTGGAAGGGGGTGGCAATCAGCCCCAGCATTTT; CDR3: CASSLEGGGNQPQHF
D: .; V: TRBV6-2/TRBV6-3; J: TRBJ1-1; size: .; DNA: TGTGCCAGCAGTTACCCAGGGGAGGATGAAGCTTTCTTT; CDR3: CASSYPGEDEAFF
D: .; V: TRBV2; J: TRBJ1-5; size: .; DNA: TGTGCCAGCAGTGAAGGGTCCTTCAATCAGCCCCAGCATTTT; CDR3: CASSEGSFNQPQHF
D: .; V: TRBV2; J: TRBJ2-2; size: .; DNA: TGTGCCAGCGATCCAGGGATTGGCACCGGGGAGCTGTTTTTT; CDR3: CASDPGIGTGELFF
D: .; V: TRBV5-1; J: TRBJ1-1; size: .; DNA: TGCGCCAGCAGCTTGGGGGGGACCCGGGCTGAGAACACTGAAGCTTTCTTT; CDR3: CASSLGGTRAENTEAFF
D: .; V: TRBV27; J: TRBJ2-2; size: once; DNA: TGTGCCAGCAGTCTCCGGGAGACCGGGGAGCTGTTTTTT; CDR3: CASSLRETGELFF
D: TRBD1; V: TRBV5-4; J: TRBJ1-2; size: .; DNA: TGTGCCAGCAGGTTGACAGGGGGGTATGGCTACACCTTC; CDR3: CASRLTGGYGYTF
D: .; V: TRBV11-2; J: TRBJ2-1; size: .; DNA: TGTGCCAGCAGCCGACTTTGGAATGAGCAGTTCTTC; CDR3: CASSRLWNEQFF
D: .; V: TRBV27; J: TRBJ1-1; size: .; DNA: TGTGCCAGCAGTTTATCGGAGGCACATGAAGCTTTCTTT; CDR3: CASSLSEAHEAFF
D: .; V: TRBV19; J: TRBJ1-6; size: .; DNA: TGTGCCAGTAGTCCCGGACAGCCTCTTAATTCACCCCTCCACTTT; CDR3: CASSPGQPLNSPLHF
D: .; V: TRBV30; J: TRBJ1-1; size: once; DNA: TGTGCCTGGAGGTCCTCCTTCCCGGGGGGTCTGGACACTGAAGCTTTCTTT; CDR3: CAWRSSFPGGLDTEAFF
D: TRBD1; V: TRBV11-2; J: TRBJ1-2; size: .; DNA: TGTGCCAGCAGGACAGGGAATGGCTACACCTTC; CDR3: CASRTGNGYTF
D: .; V: TRBV5-1; J: TRBJ2-2; size: .; DNA: TGCGCCAGCAGCACTGGACCGGACGGATGGGTGTTTTTT; CDR3: CASSTGPDGWVFF
D: .; V: TRBV9; J: TRBJ1-2; size: .; DNA: TGTGCCAGCAGCGCCAGTTATGGCTACACCTTC; CDR3: CASSASYGYTF
D: TRBD1; V: TRBV28; J: TRBJ1-6; size: .; DNA: TGTGCCAGCAGTACAATGAAGACAGGGAGCTCCTATAATTCACCCCTCCACTTT; CDR3: CASSTMKTGSSYNSPLHF
D: .; V: TRBV5-6; J: TRBJ1-4; size: few; DNA: TGTGCCAGCAGCTTGGCAGGGACTAATGAAAAACTGTTTTTT; CDR3: CASSLAGTNEKLFF
D: .; V: TRBV6-2/TRBV6-3; J: TRBJ1-5; size: .; DNA: TGTGCCAGCAGTCAGACAGGTTTGATCAATCAGCCCCAGCATTTT; CDR3: CASSQTGLINQPQHF
D: TRBD2; V: TRBV7-8; J: TRBJ2-2; size: .; DNA: TGTGCCAGCAGCTTAGTGGTGTTCGGGGGGGCTCTGAACACCGGGGAGCTGTTTTTT; CDR3: CASSLVVFGGALNTGELFF
D: .; V: TRBV29-1; J: TRBJ1-2; size: .; DNA: TGCAGCGTAGACGACGGGGGAGGTAATGGCTACACCTTC; CDR3: CSVDDGGGNGYTF
D: .; V: TRBV9; J: TRBJ2-2; size: .; DNA: TGTGCCAGCAGCCCCGTCACCGGGGAGCTGTTTTTT; CDR3: CASSPVTGELFF
D: TRBD2; V: TRBV27; J: TRBJ2-5; size: .; DNA: TGTGCCAGCAGTAATTCCGGGACTAGCGGAAGGAGGGCCCAGTACTTC; CDR3: CASSNSGTSGRRAQYF
D: .; V: TRBV5-5; J: TRBJ1-2; size: .; DNA: TGTGCCAGCAGCTTGGGTATGTTGAACTATGGCTACACCTTC; CDR3: CASSLGMLNYGYTF
D: .; V: TRBV9; J: TRBJ1-1; size: .; DNA: TGTGCCAGCAGCTCCAGGGGGAACACTGAAGCTTTCTTT; CDR3: CASSSRGNTEAFF
D: .; V: TRBV7-9; J: TRBJ2-1; size: .; DNA: TGTGCCAGCAGCCCCACATCACAGGGCTACAATGAGCAGTTCTTC; CDR3: CASSPTSQGYNEQFF
D: .; V: TRBV15; J: TRBJ1-4; size: .; DNA: TGTGCCACCAGCGGCGGGGGAGACCGGAATGAAAAACTGTTTTTT; CDR3: CATSGGGDRNEKLFF
D: .; V: TRBV7-6; J: TRBJ1-3; size: once; DNA: TGTGCCAGCAGCCGTGCCCCAGTCAACACCATATATTTT; CDR3: CASSRAPVNTIYF
D: .; V: TRBV28; J: TRBJ1-5; size: .; DNA: TGTGGGGGGGGGACGGGCATTTTGCAGCCCCAGCATTTT; CDR3: CGGGTGILQPQHF
D: .; V: TRBV5-1; J: TRBJ2-2; size: .; DNA: TGCGCCAGCAGCTTATCTGGGAAGAACACCGGGGAGCTGTTTTTT; CDR3: CASSLSGKNTGELFF
D: .; V: TRBV7-2; J: TRBJ2-2; size: .; DNA: TGTGCCAGCAGCTTAGTCATGGGTCGGGAGCTGTTTTTT; CDR3: CASSLVMGRELFF
D: .; V: TRBV10-2; J: TRBJ2-5; size: .; DNA: TGCGCCAGCAGTGAGTCTAGCGGAGCAGGCGAGACCCAGTACTTC; CDR3: CASSESSGAGETQYF
D: .; V: TRBV6-2/TRBV6-3; J: TRBJ1-2; size: .; DNA: TGTGCCAGCAGTTACTCGAGTCCGGGGCGAGGTGGCTACACCTTC; CDR3: CASSYSSPGRGGYTF
D: .; V: TRBV28; J: TRBJ1-2; size: .; DNA: TGTGCCAGCAGTTTATGGGGGGCGCAGAGCTATGGCTACACCTTC; CDR3: CASSLWGAQSYGYTF
D: TRBD1; V: TRBV6-5; J: TRBJ1-4; size: .; DNA: TGTGCCAGCAGCTACTCGGTTTGGACAGGGAAACTGTTTTTT; CDR3: CASSYSVWTGKLFF
D: .; V: TRBV27; J: TRBJ1-3; size: .; DNA: TGTGCCAGCAGTTCTGTAGGGACAAGCTCTGGAAACACCATATATTTT; CDR3: CASSSVGTSSGNTIYF
D: .; V: TRBV18; J: TRBJ2-5; size: .; DNA: TGTGCCAGCTCACGCTCTCGGGGTGTGGAGACCCAGTACTTC; CDR3: CASSRSRGVETQYF
D: .; V: TRBV7-9; J: TRBJ2-3; size: .; DNA: TGTGCCAGCAGCTTAGAGCTGAATTCTAGGTTCACAGATACGCAGTATTTT; CDR3: CASSLELNSRFTDTQYF
D: .; V: TRBV5-3; J: TRBJ2-1; size: .; DNA: TGTGCCAGAACCCCCCGACGCGAAGGGTACAATGAGCAGTTCTTC; CDR3: CARTPRREGYNEQFF
D: TRBD1; V: TRBV20-1; J: TRBJ1-3; size: .; DNA: TGCAGTGGGACAGGGAACACCATATATTTT; CDR3: CSGTGNTIYF
D: .; V: TRBV6-4; J: TRBJ2-3; size: .; DNA: TGTGCCAGCAGTGACCGCGGGGACGCTAGCACAGATACGCAGTATTTT; CDR3: CASSDRGDASTDTQYF
D: TRBD1; V: TRBV11-3; J: TRBJ2-2; size: .; DNA: TGTGCCAGCAGCTTAGATACCGGGACAGGGAACACCGGGGAGCTGTTTTTT; CDR3: CASSLDTGTGNTGELFF
D: .; V: TRBV5-1; J: TRBJ2-5; size: .; DNA: TGCGCCAGCAGCGACCCGGGGGCCCAAGAGACCCAGTACTTC; CDR3: CASSDPGAQETQYF
D: .; V: TRBV30; J: TRBJ1-4; size: .; DNA: TGTGCCTGGAGTGCCCGGGGGGGCACTAATGAAAAACTGTTTTTT; CDR3: CAWSARGGTNEKLFF
D: .; V: TRBV7-9; J: TRBJ2-1; size: .; DNA: TGTGCCAGCAGCCAGGGCAGGGTGGATGAGCAGTTCTTC; CDR3: CASSQGRVDEQFF
D: .; V: TRBV4-2; J: TRBJ1-3; size: .; DNA: TGTGCCAGCAGCCAAGATTACCCCGTGGGGGCTGGAAACACCATATATTTT; CDR3: CASSQDYPVGAGNTIYF
D: .; V: TRBV6-1; J: TRBJ2-7; size: .; DNA: TGTGCCAGCAGTGAGAGCAGGTCGAGGCTCTACGAGCAGTACTTC; CDR3: CASSESRSRLYEQYF
D: .; V: TRBV24-1; J: TRBJ2-2; size: .; DNA: TGTGCCACCAGTGATTTGGAGGGCACGGACACCGGGGAGCTGTTTTTT; CDR3: CATSDLEGTDTGELFF
D: .; V: TRBV5-6; J: TRBJ2-1; size: few; DNA: TGTGCCAGCGGAGTGCATGAGCAGTTCTTC; CDR3: CASGVHEQFF
D: .; V: TRBV5-1; J: TRBJ1-3; size: .; DNA: TGCGCCAGCAGCTTGGGGGAGCTGTTCTCTGGAAACACCATATATTTT; CDR3: CASSLGELFSGNTIYF
D: TRBD2; V: TRBV7-2; J: TRBJ2-7; size: .; DNA: TGTGCCAGCAGCAACGACGCGGGGGGAATGTACTACGAGCAGTACTTC; CDR3: CASSNDAGGMYYEQYF
D: .; V: TRBV4-1; J: TRBJ2-5; size: .; DNA: TGCGCCAGCAGCCAAGATCAGGGGATCGAGGGAGAGACCCAGTACTTC; CDR3: CASSQDQGIEGETQYF
D: .; V: TRBV5-6; J: TRBJ1-1; size: .; DNA: TGTGCCAGCAGCTTGAACACTGAAGCTTTCTTT; CDR3: CASSLNTEAFF
D: TRBD1; V: TRBV5-6; J: TRBJ1-1; size: .; DNA: TGTGCCAGCAGCTTAGTAGGGACAGGGAACACTGAAGCTTTCTTT; CDR3: CASSLVGTGNTEAFF
D: TRBD2; V: TRBV4-1; J: TRBJ2-5; size: few; DNA: TGCGCCAGCAGCCAAAAGGGACTAGCGGGGGCTCGAGGAGAGACCCAGTACTTC; CDR3: CASSQKGLAGARGETQYF
D: .; V: TRBV19; J: TRBJ1-5; size: few; DNA: TGTGCCAGTAGTATTAACATCATCGGCAATCAGCCCCAGCATTTT; CDR3: CASSINIIGNQPQHF
D: .; V: TRBV5-1; J: TRBJ2-6; size: .; DNA: TGCGCCAGCAGCTTTCTGGGCGAAACCTCTGGGGCCAACGTCCTGACTTTC; CDR3: CASSFLGETSGANVLTF
D: .; V: TRBV7-2; J: TRBJ1-2; size: .; DNA: TGTGCCAGCAGCTTAGCCCCCTCGGCGAACTATGGCTACACCTTC; CDR3: CASSLAPSANYGYTF